A single TCR beta chain is shown here with its context. Its antigen is unidentified. The data were taken from a study of radiotherapy plus CTLA-4 blockade in lung cancer. The wider study: Disease control was seen in approximately 31% of patients, objective responses in roughly 17%. The study's findings and limits: Peripheral blood showed expansion of tumor-derived TCR clones after radiotherapy and ipilimumab. Early blood T cell clone dynamics reportedly forecast response best, with interferon-beta.

The data were produced by immunoSEQ multiplex PCR, yet TCRdb's version contains in-frame clones alone and is incomplete. This sample has tens of thousands of clones, with 70% to 80% found just once. V lost 3 bases, J lost 0 bases, and 3 bases lay in between. The CDR3 runs to 13 residues. The germline V gene encodes CDR1 SGHAT and CDR2 FQNNGV. The sample in question was peripheral blood, obtained from a patient treated with radiotherapy plus ipilimumab. The chain links TRBV11-2 to TRBJ1-5; no definite D call. This TCR was sampled from a human donor with non-small cell lung cancer who had a complete response to radiotherapy plus ipilimumab. The CDR3 sequence is CASSLDSNQPQHF. The CDR3 nucleotides read TGTGCCAGCAGCTTGGATAGCAATCAGCCCCAGCATTTT.